This T cell receptor beta chain emerged from a study of response to subunit inactivated influenza vaccine (dated by TCRdb to 2016 to 2019). Describing the broader study: To follow how T cells responded to a trivalent subunit inactivated influenza vaccine, the researchers relied on deep quantitative profiling of the T cell receptor repertoire.

Concerning this clonotype itself: Its antigen remains unidentified. The input lacks base qualities; no much larger clone sits a single base away.

Results the study describes overall, beyond this receptor: The authors suggested that each seasonal influenza vaccination may recruit only a limited number of new T cells.

The library was generated by RT-PCR. Reads for this sample came from an Illumina HiSeq 2500. TCRdb reprocessing: public reads trimmed at Q25 with fastp, clones called with MiXCR, in-frame beta chains kept. Every CDR3 protein is listed once, alongside the most common genes and DNA of its rows. The sample table contains about 310,000 distinct CDR3 sequences; only one count was recorded for about a fifth of them. In total, the top ten clones hold around 9.6% of the sample. Spanning cysteine to phenylalanine, the CDR3 consists of 13 amino acids. Only the CDR3 portion is preserved as DNA: 39 bases, with reading frame beginning at the first base. CDR1 SQVTM and CDR2 ANQGSEA were looked up in the germline V gene. Trimming removed 5 bases from V and 4 bases from J, leaving 14 bases between the germline ends.

The TCR comes from a man between 50 and 75 years old who received an inactivated influenza vaccine. Donor details come from another sample of the same person, matched by shared clones. The chain is encoded by TRBV29-1 joined to TRBJ2-5, with the D gene too uncertain to name. The starting material was PBMCs from blood, obtained less than 22 months after vaccination. CDR3 loop: CSVSVRVGETQYF. The nucleotide sequence is given as TGCAGCGTTAGTGTAAGGGTCGGAGAGACCCAGTACTTC.